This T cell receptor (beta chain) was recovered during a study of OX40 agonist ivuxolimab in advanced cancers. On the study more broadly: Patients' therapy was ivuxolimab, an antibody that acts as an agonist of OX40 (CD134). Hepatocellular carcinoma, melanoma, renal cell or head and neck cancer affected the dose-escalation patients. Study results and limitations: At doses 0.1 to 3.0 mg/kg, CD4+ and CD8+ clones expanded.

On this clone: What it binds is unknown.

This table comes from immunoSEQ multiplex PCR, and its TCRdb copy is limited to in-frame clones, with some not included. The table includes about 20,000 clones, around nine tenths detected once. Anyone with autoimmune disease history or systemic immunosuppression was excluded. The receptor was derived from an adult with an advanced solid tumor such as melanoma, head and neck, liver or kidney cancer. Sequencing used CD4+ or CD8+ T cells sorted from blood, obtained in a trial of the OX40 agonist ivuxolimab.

CDR3 in DNA: TGTGCCAGCATGGGCAGACAACTGGCAGATACGCAGTATTTT. Its protein product is CASMGRQLADTQYF. J is TRBJ2-3 and V is TRBV2; D gene uncertain. Germline CDR1 and CDR2: SNHLY and FYNNEI. The V end was cut by 7 bases, the J end by 4 bases, with 15 bases between. The CDR3 loop spans 14 amino acids.